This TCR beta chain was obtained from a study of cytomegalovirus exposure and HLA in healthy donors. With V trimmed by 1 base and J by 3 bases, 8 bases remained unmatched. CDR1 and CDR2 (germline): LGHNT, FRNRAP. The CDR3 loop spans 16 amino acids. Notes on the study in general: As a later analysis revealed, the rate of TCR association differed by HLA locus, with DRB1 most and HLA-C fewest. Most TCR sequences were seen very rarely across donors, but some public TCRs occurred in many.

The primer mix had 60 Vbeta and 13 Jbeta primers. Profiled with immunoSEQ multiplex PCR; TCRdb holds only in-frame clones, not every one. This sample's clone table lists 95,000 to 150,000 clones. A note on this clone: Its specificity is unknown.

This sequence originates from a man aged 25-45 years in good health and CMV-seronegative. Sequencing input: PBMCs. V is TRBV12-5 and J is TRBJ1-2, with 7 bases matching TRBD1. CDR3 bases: TGTGCTAGTGGTTTGGCGGGACAGAACAGGGACTATGGCTACACCTTC. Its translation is CASGLAGQNRDYGYTF.